The next 22 T cell receptor beta chains were all read from a single sample in a study of post-analysis software for immune sequencing data. For these receptors, no antigen is known. Carried by the TCR beta cDNA libraries were unique molecular identifiers. A single record per CDR3 protein comes from TCRdb applying MiXCR to the PCR reads. The data show about 800,000 distinct CDR3 sequences, roughly 30% seen once. Study-wide results and caveats: Compared with controls, patients had more of about five TRBV segments, including TRBV5-6, TRBV5-1 and TRBV20-1.

Sequenced material: blood. These receptors were taken from a girl between 5 and 17 years old with multiple sclerosis.

This clonotype was observed a few times. This rearrangement joins TRBV29-1 to TRBJ2-6; D may match TRBD1 or TRBD2 (5 bases each). Germline V gene lookup returns CDR1 SQVTM and CDR2 ANQGSEA. The CDR3 runs to 18 residues. V lost 4 bases and J lost 0, with 19 bases in between. This CDR3 is CSVVVSGLFSSGANVLTF. CDR3 DNA sequence: TGCAGCGTTGTGGTCTCGGGGCTCTTTAGCTCTGGGGCCAACGTCCTGACTTTC.

This chain uses TRBV15 with TRBJ1-5, with D perhaps matching TRBD1 (6 bases). Deletions cut 3 bases from V and 3 bases from J, with 9 bases between. The CDR3 totals 14 residues. Per the germline V gene, CDR1 is LNHNV and CDR2 is YYDKDF (reference sequence). CDR3 sequence (DNA): TGTGCCACCAGCAGTGACAGGTACAATCAGCCCCAGCATTTT. It translates to CATSSDRYNQPQHF.

This clonotype was observed a handful of times. The chain carries TRBV20-1 and TRBJ2-7; 9 bases align to TRBD2. The CDR3 extends over 13 amino acids. V lost 0 bases, J lost 7 bases, and 4 bases stayed unmatched. Germline lookup yields CDR1 DFQATT and CDR2 SNEGSKA (reference sequence). The CDR3 loop reads CSARDGLAGEQYF. In DNA, the CDR3 is TGCAGTGCTAGAGATGGCCTAGCGGGAGAGCAGTACTTC.

The genes are TRBV10-3 and TRBJ2-1; the D is unclear. CDR1 and CDR2 (germline): ENHRY, SYGVKD. CDR3 length: 16 residues. The germline V and J ends were trimmed by 3 bases and 5 bases, with 17 bases remaining between them. The CDR3 sequence: CAISDRQVLSHNEQFF. The CDR3 region has the DNA TGTGCCATCAGTGACCGGCAGGTACTATCTCACAATGAGCAGTTCTTC.

The J gene is TRBJ2-5, the V gene TRBV20-1; D ambiguous. Trimming left V 6 bases short and J 0 bases short, with 11 bases between. This CDR3 comprises 13 residues. Per germline, CDR1 DFQATT and CDR2 SNEGSKA (reference sequence). The CDR3 sequence: CSAPGPYQETQYF. CDR3 sequence (DNA): TGCAGTGCCCCGGGCCCATACCAAGAGACCCAGTACTTC.

This clonotype was recorded a few times. CDR3 nucleotide sequence: TGTGCCAGCATCCAGGGGGGGAATGAAGCTTTCTTT. This encodes CASIQGGNEAFF. V is TRBV27 and J is TRBJ1-1; 7 positions match TRBD1. With 7 bases clipped from V and 7 bases from J, the junction kept 6 bases outside the gene matches. The germline gives CDR1 MNHEY, CDR2 SMNVEV (reference sequence). This CDR3 contains 12 residues.

The V call is TRBV20-1, the J call TRBJ2-4, with D possibly TRBD1 on 6 matching bases. V lost 1 base to trimming and J lost 9 bases, with 16 bases between them. Per the germline V gene, CDR1 is DFQATT and CDR2 is SNEGSKA (reference sequence). The CDR3 is 14 amino acids. In DNA, the CDR3 is TGCAGTGCTAGAGGGGGCCAGGGGCTGGTCATTCAGTACTTC. Amino acid sequence: CSARGGQGLVIQYF.

The V and J genes are TRBV18 and TRBJ1-2, with 11 bases that match TRBD1. Germline CDR1 is KGHSH and CDR2 is LQKENI. V was pared by 3 bases and J by 6 bases, with 6 bases of the junction left unmatched. This CDR3 spans 15 amino acids. The CDR3 loop is CASSPSDRGRDGYTF. The CDR3 DNA is TGTGCCAGCTCACCCTCGGACAGGGGGCGGGATGGCTACACCTTC.

This clonotype was seen a few times. The V call is TRBV28, the J call TRBJ2-3; the D is unclear. The V end lost 8 bases, the J end lost 0 bases, and 6 bases lay between the germline ends. Per germline, CDR1 MDHEN and CDR2 SYDVKM. This CDR3 has 12 residues. As DNA, the CDR3 is TGTGCCAGCGGCACTAGCACAGATACGCAGTATTTT. Translating it yields CASGTSTDTQYF.

The chain uses TRBV20-1 and TRBJ2-1; 11 nucleotides match TRBD2. Germline V lookup: CDR1 DFQATT, CDR2 SNEGSKA (reference sequence). The CDR3 consists of 18 residues. Trimming at V came to 6 bases and at J to 4 bases, leaving 17 bases not matched to a gene. The DNA of the CDR3 is TGCAGTGCAATAGCGGGAGGGCGGACCCCGTGGGGGTACAATGAGCAGTTCTTC. Its translation: CSAIAGGRTPWGYNEQFF.

The chain's CDR3 is CASRSGGGGNEQFF. In nucleotides, the CDR3 is TGCGCCAGCAGGTCAGGGGGAGGTGGCAATGAGCAGTTCTTC. The chain uses TRBV5-1 and TRBJ2-1, with D maybe TRBD1 (7 bases). The V end lost 5 bases, the J end lost 6 bases, and 15 bases lay between the germline ends. This CDR3 spans 14 amino acids. Germline V CDR1 and CDR2: SGHRS, YFSETQ.

In its sample, this clonotype was seen a few times. CDR3 in amino acids: CASSLDQGGRSPLHF. The CDR3 DNA follows: TGTGCCAGCAGCTTAGACCAGGGAGGACGTTCACCCCTCCACTTT. The J gene is TRBJ1-6, the V gene TRBV7-8, with D possibly being TRBD1 (5 bases). V was pared by 1 base and J by 9 bases, with 13 bases between. The CDR3 runs 15 residues. Germline V gene sequence: CDR1 SGHVS, CDR2 FQNEAQ. The full variable domain, completed using reference TRBV7-8 and TRBJ1-6, is GAGVSQSPRYKVAKRGQDVALRCDPISGHVSLFWYQQALGQGPEFLTYFQNEAQLDKSGLPSDRFFAERPEGSVSTLKIQRTQQEDSAVYLCASSLDQGGRSPLHFGNGTRLTVT.

A few counts support this clonotype. The CDR3 spells CASSSPQRNTEAFF. In DNA form, the CDR3 reads TGCGCCAGCAGCTCCCCCCAGAGGAACACTGAAGCTTTCTTT. This chain uses TRBV5-1 with TRBJ1-1; D call uncertain. The CDR3 length is 14 residues. Trimming pared 3 bases from V and 1 base from J, leaving 10 bases between. Germline V gives CDR1 SGHRS, CDR2 YFSETQ. Full variable domain (outside the CDR3, taken from reference TRBV5-1 and TRBJ1-1): KAGVTQTPRYLIKTRGQQVTLSCSPISGHRSVSWYQQTPGQGLQFLFEYFSETQRNKGNFPGRFSGRQFSNSRSEMNVSTLELGDSALYLCASSSPQRNTEAFFGQGTRLTVV.

V and J are TRBV7-2 and TRBJ2-3; 7 bases align to TRBD1. The trim removed 4 bases at V and 0 bases at J, leaving 7 bases unmatched. The CDR3 runs to 16 residues. CDR1 is SGHTA, CDR2 FQGNSA, per germline. The CDR3 DNA follows: TGTGCCAGCAGCTACCCCGGACAGGTTAGCACAGATACGCAGTATTTT. This codes for CASSYPGQVSTDTQYF.

This clonotype was counted only a few times. The chain uses TRBV24-1 and TRBJ1-2, with a weak D call TRBD1 (5 bases). CDR3 length: 13 residues. Trimming took off 8 bases at V and 2 bases at J, with 11 bases between the two ends. Germline V gene data show CDR1 as KGHDR and CDR2 as SFDVKD. In nucleotides, the CDR3 is TGTGCCACCAAGGGACGGGAGAACTATGGCTACACCTTC. This translates into CATKGRENYGYTF.

Comments on this clonotype: A much larger clone differs by one base, so this may be a read error. The chain uses TRBV6-4 and TRBJ2-3; 13 positions match TRBD2. The CDR3 has 15 amino acids. Per the germline V gene, CDR1 is MRHNA and CDR2 is SNTAGT. V gave up 2 bases and J gave up 4 bases; unmatched junction bases: 0. The CDR3 bases are TGTGCCAGCAGTGACGGGACTAGCGGGGCAGATACGCAGTATTTT. Its translation: CASSDGTSGADTQYF.

In its sample, this clonotype was seen a few times. This rearrangement joins TRBV7-9 to TRBJ1-2, with D possibly TRBD1 on 5 matching bases. Germline V lookup: CDR1 SEHNR, CDR2 FQNEAQ (reference sequence). The CDR3 has 15 residues. Between the trimmed V and J ends, which lost 7 bases and 2 bases, there was a span of 17 bases. CDR3 region: CASTTMAAGNYGYTF. In DNA, the CDR3 is TGTGCCAGCACCACTATGGCGGCAGGGAACTATGGCTACACCTTC. The variable domain in full, completed from reference TRBV7-9 and TRBJ1-2, reads DTGVSQNPRHKITKRGQNVTFRCDPISEHNRLYWYRQTLGQGPEFLTYFQNEAQLEKSRLLSDRFSAERPKGSFSTLEIQRTEQGDSAMYLCASTTMAAGNYGYTFGSGTRLTVV.

The chain recombines TRBV24-1 with TRBJ2-1, with 9 bases lining up with TRBD1. Germline V gene lookup returns CDR1 KGHDR and CDR2 SFDVKD. CDR3 length equals 14 residues. The V gene end was trimmed by 12 bases and the J gene end by 6 bases; junction bases not matched to a gene: 11. The CDR3 sequence: CASRPGQGGNEQFF. In DNA form, the CDR3 reads TGTGCCTCCCGACCGGGACAGGGTGGCAATGAGCAGTTCTTC.

The table lists this clonotype with a few counts. J is TRBJ2-1 and V is TRBV5-6; no definite D call. Germline CDR1 is SGHDT and CDR2 is YYEEEE. Trimming cost V 0 bases and J 0 bases, with 16 bases left between them. The CDR3 sequence is 18 residues long. This CDR3 reads CASSLEGNLFYSYNEQFF. CDR3 sequence (DNA): TGTGCCAGCAGCTTGGAAGGAAACCTCTTCTACTCCTACAATGAGCAGTTCTTC.

This rearrangement joins TRBV9 to TRBJ1-6, with D unclear. V was trimmed by 2 bases and J by 9 bases, leaving 9 bases between them. The length of the CDR3 is 13 residues. Germline CDR1 SGDLS, CDR2 YYNGEE. The CDR3 region is CASSVTSSSPLHF. DNA of the CDR3: TGTGCCAGCAGCGTTACAAGCAGTTCACCCCTCCACTTT.

The genes are TRBV6-5 and TRBJ2-7; 8 bases are shared with TRBD2. Germline V gene lookup returns CDR1 MNHEY and CDR2 SVGAGI. J gave up 3 bases and V 6 bases, and 7 bases lay outside the gene matches. The CDR3 is made up of 14 amino acids. Here the CDR3 reads CASRYNREGYEQYF. The CDR3 DNA is TGTGCCAGCAGGTATAATCGGGAGGGCTACGAGCAGTACTTC.

The chain couples TRBV24-1 to TRBJ2-1; 13 nucleotides line up with TRBD2. The CDR3 has 19 residues. V trimming: 2 bases; J trimming: 3 bases; junction bases outside the gene matches: 9. From germline, CDR1 is KGHDR and CDR2 SFDVKD. The CDR3 here is CATSDSRTSGRRLYNEQFF. CDR3 sequence (DNA): TGTGCCACCAGTGATTCCAGGACTAGCGGGAGACGCCTCTACAATGAGCAGTTCTTC.